The rows below give T cell receptor beta chains drawn from one sample of a study of T cell responses to AZD1222 COVID-19 vaccine. Sequenced by immunoSEQ multiplex PCR; TCRdb stores in-frame clones only, minus some. The sample records 200,000 or so clones, just over 85% being singletons. Sequences were derived from peripheral blood, sampled on day 0 of AZD1222 vaccination. Source of these receptors: an adult in good health. Each CDR3 is given with its conserved first and last residue. D genes are given only for firm matches. Some rows mark clone size as missing; the rest say once, few, many or name a class of expanded clone.

TRBD2	TRBV4-3	TRBJ2-3	15	once	TGCGCCAGCAGCCGCCTAGCGGGGGGAATGGATACGCAGTATTTT	CASSRLAGGMDTQYF
NA	TRBV9	TRBJ1-3	14	NA	TGTGCCAGCAGCGTAGACCCCGGGAGAAACACCATATATTTT	CASSVDPGRNTIYF
NA	TRBV7-3	TRBJ2-4	15	NA	TGTGCCAGCAGCTTCTACCCGGGCGTCGAAAACATTCAGTACTTC	CASSFYPGVENIQYF
NA	TRBV11-2	TRBJ1-5	15	NA	TGTGCCAGCAGCTTAGCCCTGGGGAGCAATCAGCCCCAGCATTTT	CASSLALGSNQPQHF
NA	TRBV18	TRBJ1-2	20	NA	TGTGCCAGCTCACTAATGGTCCGGCTTCAGGGCACGAGGACTAACTATGGCTACACCTTC	CASSLMVRLQGTRTNYGYTF
NA	TRBV6-5	TRBJ2-2	13	NA	TGTGCCAGCAGTTACAAAGTGTTCGGGGAGCTGTTTTTT	CASSYKVFGELFF
TRBD1	TRBV5-1	TRBJ1-2	18	once	TGCGCCAGCAGCCATCGATCTGGGACCGACAGGGTGAATTATGGCTACACCTTC	CASSHRSGTDRVNYGYTF
NA	TRBV6-5	TRBJ1-2	15	NA	TGTGCCAGCAGTTACTCGAGGGGATTTAACTATGGCTACACCTTC	CASSYSRGFNYGYTF
TRBD1	TRBV5-4	TRBJ1-3	15	NA	TGTGCCAGCAGCTTGGACAGGGGCTCTGGAAACACCATATATTTT	CASSLDRGSGNTIYF
TRBD1	TRBV19	TRBJ2-1	15	NA	TGTGCCAGTAGCCCGGACAGGGGCTCCTACAATGAGCAGTTCTTC	CASSPDRGSYNEQFF
NA	TRBV24-1	TRBJ2-3	14	NA	TGTGCCACCAGTGAAATAGGGGACACAGATACGCAGTATTTT	CATSEIGDTDTQYF
TRBD1	TRBV5-6	TRBJ1-5	16	NA	TGTGCCAGCAGCGCCGGGACAGGGGGGAGAGATCAGCCCCAGCATTTT	CASSAGTGGRDQPQHF
NA	TRBV4-1	TRBJ1-6	14	NA	TGCGCCAGCAGCCAAGATTGGAGCGCCTCACCCCTCCACTTT	CASSQDWSASPLHF
NA	TRBV2	TRBJ1-6	14	NA	TGTGCCAGCCACCCCAGGGGCGGTGGGTCACCCCTCCACTTT	CASHPRGGGSPLHF
NA	TRBV30	TRBJ1-5	12	NA	TGTGCCTGGAGTGACAGAGATCAGCCCCAGCATTTT	CAWSDRDQPQHF
NA	TRBV4-1	TRBJ1-2	14	NA	TGCGCCAGCAGCCTCGATCCCCAGGGAAACGGCTACACCTTC	CASSLDPQGNGYTF
NA	TRBV6-5	TRBJ2-1	16	NA	TGTGCCAGCAGTTACGGGGGGGCGGGCCTTAAAGATGAGCAGTTCTTC	CASSYGGAGLKDEQFF
TRBD1	TRBV3-1/TRBV3-2	TRBJ1-3	16	NA	TGTGCCAGCAGCCAGGGGACAGTTTTCTCTGGAAACACCATATATTTT	CASSQGTVFSGNTIYF
NA	TRBV27	TRBJ1-2	13	NA	TGTGCCAGCAGTTTAGGGTTCGGCTATGGCTACACCTTC	CASSLGFGYGYTF
NA	TRBV5-1	TRBJ2-2	13	NA	TGCGCCAGCAGACAGGACGGGACCGGGGAGCTGTTTTTT	CASRQDGTGELFF
TRBD2	TRBV3-1/TRBV3-2	TRBJ2-3	17	NA	TGTGCCAGCAGCGCCGGGACTAGCGGGAGGTGGGCAGATACGCAGTATTTT	CASSAGTSGRWADTQYF
NA	TRBV30	TRBJ1-6	12	NA	TGTGCCTGGACTACCAGAGATTCACCCCTCCACTTT	CAWTTRDSPLHF
NA	TRBV28	TRBJ1-2	11	NA	TGTGCCAGCAGTACAGGGCATGGCTACACCTTC	CASSTGHGYTF
NA	TRBV5-1	TRBJ2-7	13	NA	TGCGCCAGCAGCTTGCTCAGCTCCTACGAGCAGTACTTC	CASSLLSSYEQYF
TRBD2	TRBV4-2	TRBJ2-1	15	many	TGTGCCAGCAGCCCTCTTGGCGGGGGGAACAATGAGCAGTTCTTC	CASSPLGGGNNEQFF
NA	TRBV6-5	TRBJ2-7	14	NA	TGTGCCAGCAGTTCCCCTGGGGCTCGCAACGAGCAGTACTTC	CASSSPGARNEQYF
NA	TRBV11-2	TRBJ1-6	15	NA	TGTGCCAGCAGCTTACAGGGCAGGGGACATTCACCCCTCCACTTT	CASSLQGRGHSPLHF
NA	TRBV7-9	TRBJ2-7	12	NA	TGTGCCAGCAGCGAGAGCTCCTACGAGCAGTACTTC	CASSESSYEQYF
NA	TRBV5-1	TRBJ2-7	14	NA	TGCGCCAGCAGCTTGGATGCAGGTTCCTACGAGCAGTACTTC	CASSLDAGSYEQYF
NA	TRBV2	TRBJ2-1	14	NA	TGTGCCAGCAGTGAAAACAGGGGGGGGAATGAGCAGTTCTTC	CASSENRGGNEQFF
TRBD1	TRBV7-8	TRBJ2-7	18	NA	TGTGCCAGCAGCTACCCGGGACAGGGCGGTGGGATCTCCTACGAGCAGTACTTC	CASSYPGQGGGISYEQYF
TRBD2	TRBV11-2	TRBJ2-7	16	NA	TGTGCCAGCAGCCTATCCGGGACTAGCGAATCCTACGAGCAGTACTTC	CASSLSGTSESYEQYF
TRBD1	TRBV5-1	TRBJ2-7	15	NA	TGCGCCAGCAGCTTGGGGACAGGCTCTTCGTACGAGCAGTACTTC	CASSLGTGSSYEQYF
TRBD1	TRBV13	TRBJ1-1	14	NA	TGTGCCAGCAGCTTTGGGACAGAGAACACTGAAGCTTTCTTT	CASSFGTENTEAFF
TRBD1	TRBV18	TRBJ1-2	16	NA	TGTGCCAGCTCACCGTCCCAGACAGGGAGTAACTATGGCTACACCTTC	CASSPSQTGSNYGYTF
TRBD1	TRBV5-6	TRBJ2-5	15	NA	TGTGCCAGCAGCGACGGACAGGGGGTGCGGGAGACCCAGTACTTC	CASSDGQGVRETQYF
TRBD1	TRBV18	TRBJ1-2	13	few	TGTGCCAGCTCACCGGACAGGGGAAATGTCTACACCTTC	CASSPDRGNVYTF
NA	TRBV3-1/TRBV3-2	TRBJ1-2	14	once	TGTGCCAGCACCTCTTTCGGACGGACCCATGGCTACACCTTC	CASTSFGRTHGYTF
NA	TRBV7-8	TRBJ1-1	13	once	TGTGCCAGCAGCTTAGAACAGAACACTGAAGCTTTCTTT	CASSLEQNTEAFF
NA	TRBV11-2	TRBJ2-1	16	NA	TGTGCCAGCAGCTTAGGGCCAAGAGACTCCTACAATGAGCAGTTCTTC	CASSLGPRDSYNEQFF
TRBD2	TRBV7-2	TRBJ2-5	16	NA	TGTGCCAGCAGCTTAGATCTAGCGGGGGGCAGGGGGACCCAGTACTTC	CASSLDLAGGRGTQYF
NA	TRBV3-1/TRBV3-2	TRBJ1-4	14	NA	TGTGCCAGCAGCCAAGAGGGAGCTAATGAAAAACTGTTTTTT	CASSQEGANEKLFF
TRBD1	TRBV10-3	TRBJ1-2	14	NA	TGTGCCATCAGTGAGCGGGGACAGGGCGCTGGCTACACCTTC	CAISERGQGAGYTF
NA	TRBV15	TRBJ2-1	15	few	TGTGCCACCAGCAGAGATCGGGGTACGTGGAATGAGCAGTTCTTC	CATSRDRGTWNEQFF
NA	TRBV5-1	TRBJ1-1	13	NA	TGCGCCAGCAGCTTTTTAAGCCCCACTGAAGCTTTCTTT	CASSFLSPTEAFF
TRBD2	TRBV7-2	TRBJ2-2	15	NA	TGTGCCAGCAGCCCGGGGGGGGGCTTAACCGGGGAGCTGTTTTTT	CASSPGGGLTGELFF
TRBD1	TRBV11-2	TRBJ2-7	16	NA	TGTGCCAGCAGCTTATTACCGGGACAGGGGAACCACGAGCAGTACTTC	CASSLLPGQGNHEQYF